A selection of T cell receptor beta chains follows, all from one sample in a study of cytomegalovirus exposure and HLA in healthy donors. Using immunoSEQ multiplex PCR, the repertoire was profiled, and TCRdb retains in-frame clones only, with some absent. The repertoire consists of approximately 110,000 clones, with about two thirds occurring once and the leading ten covering about 8.2%. Material: PBMCs. These receptors were taken from a woman aged 35 to 49 in good health and CMV-seropositive. The CDR3 runs from the conserved cysteine through the conserved F or W. The D gene is left open where the match is weak. The size field is filled for only some rows; it gives once, few, many or a size class.

j_call | clone_size | v_call | d_call | cdr3_nt | cdr3_aa
TRBJ2-3 | - | TRBV29-1 | TRBD2 | TGCAGCGTTGAAGACCTCCCTACCCAGCGGGGGGGCACAGATACGCAGTATTTT | CSVEDLPTQRGGTDTQYF
TRBJ2-3 | - | TRBV7-8 | TRBD2 | TGTGCCAGCAGCTTAGCCCCTAGCGGGGGTCTCACAGATACGCAGTATTTT | CASSLAPSGGLTDTQYF
TRBJ2-2 | - | TRBV6-1 | TRBD1 | TGTGCCAGCAGTGAAACGGGACAGGGGGCGGGCGGGGAGCTGTTTTTT | CASSETGQGAGGELFF
TRBJ1-1 | - | TRBV6-1 | - | TGTGCCAGCACGCCGGGGGGCACTGAAGCTTTCTTT | CASTPGGTEAFF
TRBJ1-5 | few | TRBV4-3 | - | TGCGCCAGCAGCCAAGATTCAGGGTCGGGTCAGCCCCAGCATTTT | CASSQDSGSGQPQHF
TRBJ2-2 | once | TRBV6-5 | TRBD1 | TGTGCCAGCAGTTACAGGGGGCTTATCGGGGAGCTGTTTTTT | CASSYRGLIGELFF
TRBJ1-2 | - | TRBV18 | - | TGTGCCAGCTCACCATGGCAGGGCCACTATGGCTACACCTTC | CASSPWQGHYGYTF
TRBJ1-1 | - | TRBV5-1 | - | TGCGCCAGCAGCTCTGGGGTGGGGGGTGAAGCTTTCTTT | CASSSGVGGEAFF
TRBJ2-6 | - | TRBV29-1 | - | TGCAGCGTCTCGACAGGTCTCAGCTCTGGGGCCAACGTCCTGACTTTC | CSVSTGLSSGANVLTF
TRBJ2-1 | - | TRBV2 | TRBD1 | TGTGCCAGCGCTACGGGACAGGGGGCGAGGTACAATGAGCAGTTCTTC | CASATGQGARYNEQFF
TRBJ2-3 | - | TRBV11-3 | - | TGTGCCAGCAGCCTATCTGAACCCACAGATACGCAGTATTTT | CASSLSEPTDTQYF
TRBJ1-4 | few | TRBV2 | TRBD1 | TGTGCCAGCAGTGAATTAACAGGGGGCAATGAAAAACTGTTTTTT | CASSELTGGNEKLFF
TRBJ2-7 | - | TRBV19 | - | TGTGCCAGTAGTATGCCGGGGAACGAGCAGTACTTC | CASSMPGNEQYF
TRBJ1-2 | - | TRBV28 | - | TGTGCCAGCAGTTCGACAGACTATGGCTACACCTTC | CASSSTDYGYTF
TRBJ1-1 | - | TRBV27 | TRBD1 | TGTGCCAGCAGTACCAGGGGGAGTACTGAAGCTTTCTTT | CASSTRGSTEAFF
TRBJ2-5 | - | TRBV27 | TRBD1 | TGTGCCAGCAGTTTATGGGACAGGCAAGAGACCCAGTACTTC | CASSLWDRQETQYF
TRBJ2-2 | - | TRBV4-1 | - | TGCGCCAGCAGCACCCCCCCTCGGAGCCCGAACACCGGGGAGCTGTTTTTT | CASSTPPRSPNTGELFF
TRBJ2-5 | - | TRBV18 | - | TGTGCCAGCTCACCTACCAGGGTAGACCAAGAGACCCAGTACTTC | CASSPTRVDQETQYF
TRBJ1-6 | - | TRBV9 | - | TGTGCCAGCAGCGTAGGGTATTCGGATAATTCACCCCTCCACTTT | CASSVGYSDNSPLHF
TRBJ1-6 | - | TRBV25-1 | - | TGTGCCAGCAGTGACGGGGGAGACTATAATTCACCCCTCCACTTT | CASSDGGDYNSPLHF
TRBJ1-2 | - | TRBV6-5 | - | TGTGCCAGCAGACTCACCTCCGGGAGCTATGGCTACACCTTC | CASRLTSGSYGYTF
TRBJ2-5 | - | TRBV5-1 | - | TGCGCCAGCAGAGAAACAGACGGTAAAGTCGCCCAGTACTTC | CASRETDGKVAQYF
TRBJ2-1 | - | TRBV11-2 | TRBD1 | TGTGCCAGCAGCTCGATCCGGGACAGGGGGCCCAATGAGCAGTTCTTC | CASSSIRDRGPNEQFF
TRBJ1-2 | - | TRBV7-2 | TRBD1 | TGTGCCAGCAGCTTCAAGGGACAGGGACATGGCTACACCTTC | CASSFKGQGHGYTF
TRBJ2-1 | - | TRBV2 | - | TGTGCCAGCAATGGTGAGGTACGAGAGCAGTTCTTC | CASNGEVREQFF
TRBJ2-2 | - | TRBV7-3 | - | TGTGCCAGCAGCCCCATTCCATCGGGGGAGCTGTTCTTT | CASSPIPSGELFF
TRBJ2-3 | - | TRBV9 | TRBD1 | TGTGCCAGCAGCGTCCGAACAGGGGGCGGCACAGATACGCAGTATTTT | CASSVRTGGGTDTQYF
TRBJ2-1 | - | TRBV4-3 | TRBD2 | TGCGCCAGCAGCCAAGATTCGGGGGGGGGCTACAATGAGCAGTTCTTC | CASSQDSGGGYNEQFF
TRBJ2-1 | few | TRBV4-3 | - | TGCGCCAGCAGCCATGGCAGTCACAATGAGCAGTTCTTC | CASSHGSHNEQFF
TRBJ1-4 | - | TRBV4-2 | TRBD1 | TGTGCCAGCAGCCTAGGGACAGGAGTCTCAACTAATGAAAAACTGTTTTTT | CASSLGTGVSTNEKLFF
TRBJ1-2 | - | TRBV5-1 | - | TGCGCCAGCAGCCCGGGGGAATATGGCTACACCTTC | CASSPGEYGYTF
TRBJ1-3 | - | TRBV15 | TRBD1 | TGTGCCACCAGCAGTCCGGACAGGGGCCAACTAGTCTCTGGAAACACCATATATTTT | CATSSPDRGQLVSGNTIYF
TRBJ1-1 | - | TRBV18 | - | TGTGCCAGCTCACCTGGAGAGGTCCGGGAAGCTTTCTTT | CASSPGEVREAFF
TRBJ2-1 | few | TRBV6-4 | TRBD2 | TGTGCCAGCAGCCCATTTAGCGGGGGGGCCAAGAATGAGCAGTTCTTC | CASSPFSGGAKNEQFF
TRBJ1-2 | - | TRBV4-3 | TRBD1 | TGCGCCAGCAGCCAAGATACAGGGGGCCTTGGCTACACCTTC | CASSQDTGGLGYTF
TRBJ2-7 | - | TRBV18 | - | TGTGCCAGCTCCCCGGACACTGCCGAGCAGTACTTC | CASSPDTAEQYF
TRBJ1-6 | once | TRBV27 | TRBD1 | TGTGCCAGCAGTCCATTCAGGACAGGGGACTCACCCCTCCACTTT | CASSPFRTGDSPLHF
TRBJ1-2 | - | TRBV6-1 | - | TGTGCCAGCACCGCTGTATTGCGGGACCACTATGGCTACACCTTC | CASTAVLRDHYGYTF
TRBJ1-2 | - | TRBV5-4 | TRBD1 | TGTGCCAGCAGCTTACGACAGGGAAGGGGCTACACCTTC | CASSLRQGRGYTF
TRBJ1-1 | few | TRBV11-1 | - | TGTGCCAGCAGCGACAATTTCGGTCCGAACACTGAAGCTTTCTTT | CASSDNFGPNTEAFF
TRBJ1-2 | - | TRBV5-1 | - | TGCGCCAGCAGCTTGGCCATAGGGAGACATGGCTACACCTTC | CASSLAIGRHGYTF
TRBJ1-1 | - | TRBV2 | TRBD1 | TGTGCCAGCAGTTCGCAGGGGGAGTACACTGAAGCTTTCTTT | CASSSQGEYTEAFF
TRBJ1-5 | few | TRBV6-5 | - | TGTGCCAGCAGGGACAGAGCTGGTCAGCCCCAGCATTTT | CASRDRAGQPQHF
TRBJ2-7 | - | TRBV9 | TRBD2 | TGTGCCAGCAGCCCCGCCGCGATCGGGGAGGGCTCCGAGCAGTACTTC | CASSPAAIGEGSEQYF
TRBJ1-1 | - | TRBV4-3 | - | TGCGCCAGCAGCCAAGACAGGGTTACGGCTTTCTTT | CASSQDRVTAFF
TRBJ1-2 | - | TRBV10-3 | - | TGTGCCATCAGTGAAGGTGGAGGACCTGGGTATGGCTACACCTTC | CAISEGGGPGYGYTF
TRBJ1-1 | - | TRBV23-1 | TRBD1 | TGCGCCAGCAGTCAAAGGTCAGGGGGGACTGAAGCTTTCTTT | CASSQRSGGTEAFF
TRBJ1-1 | - | TRBV6-5 | - | TGTGCCAGCAGTTCTCCGACAGGCACTGAAGCTTTCTTT | CASSSPTGTEAFF
TRBJ2-1 | few | TRBV7-2 | - | TGTGCCAGCAGCTTAGTGGAGACAGTTGATGAGCAGTTCTTC | CASSLVETVDEQFF
TRBJ1-3 | - | TRBV29-1 | - | TGCAGCGTTGAGGTCGGTGTTGCTGGAAACACCATATATTTT | CSVEVGVAGNTIYF
TRBJ1-1 | - | TRBV7-9 | TRBD1 | TGTGCCAGCAGCTCCTACAGGGGGCGAACTGAAGCTTTCTTT | CASSSYRGRTEAFF
TRBJ2-7 | - | TRBV5-1 | - | TGCGCCAGCAGCTTCGGGGGGCAGTCCTACGAGCAGTACTTC | CASSFGGQSYEQYF
TRBJ2-7 | few | TRBV6-1 | TRBD1 | TGTGCCAGCAGTGCAGGACAGGGCGTCTACGAGCAGTACTTC | CASSAGQGVYEQYF
TRBJ1-6 | few | TRBV23-1 | TRBD1 | TGCGCCAGCAGTCAACCATTGTCCCGGGACAGGGATTCACCCCTCCACTTT | CASSQPLSRDRDSPLHF
TRBJ2-3 | - | TRBV15 | - | TGTGCCACCACCCCGAAGAGGGTTGAAGATACGCAGTATTTT | CATTPKRVEDTQYF
TRBJ1-5 | once | TRBV2 | - | TGTGCCAGCGGGAGGTGGGGTCAGCCCCAGCATTTT | CASGRWGQPQHF